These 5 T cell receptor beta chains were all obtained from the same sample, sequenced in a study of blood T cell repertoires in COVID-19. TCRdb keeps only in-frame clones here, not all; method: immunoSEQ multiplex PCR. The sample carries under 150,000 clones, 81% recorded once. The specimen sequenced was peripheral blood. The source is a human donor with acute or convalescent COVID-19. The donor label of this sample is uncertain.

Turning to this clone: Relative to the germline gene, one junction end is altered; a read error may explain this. CDR3 amino acids: CASTRGGKQPQHF. As DNA, the CDR3 is TGTGCCAGCACCCGAGGGGGCAAACAGCCCCAGCATTTT. The V call is TRBV6-5, the J call TRBJ1-5; 7 nucleotides match TRBD1. The CDR3 spans 13 residues. CDR1 and CDR2 (germline): MNHEY, SVGAGI.

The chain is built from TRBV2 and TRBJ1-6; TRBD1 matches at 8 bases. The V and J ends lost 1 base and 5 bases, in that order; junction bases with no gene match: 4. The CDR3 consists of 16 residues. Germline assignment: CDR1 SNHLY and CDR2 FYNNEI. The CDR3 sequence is CASSEGGGQDNSPLHF. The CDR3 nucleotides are TGTGCCAGCAGTGAAGGTGGGGGACAGGATAATTCACCCCTCCACTTT.

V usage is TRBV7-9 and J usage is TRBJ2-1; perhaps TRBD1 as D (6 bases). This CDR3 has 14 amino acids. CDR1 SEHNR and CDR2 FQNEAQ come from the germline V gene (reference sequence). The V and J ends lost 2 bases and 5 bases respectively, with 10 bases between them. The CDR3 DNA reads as TGTGCCAGCAGCTTAAGCAGGGGCCACAATGAGCAGTTCTTC. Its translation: CASSLSRGHNEQFF.

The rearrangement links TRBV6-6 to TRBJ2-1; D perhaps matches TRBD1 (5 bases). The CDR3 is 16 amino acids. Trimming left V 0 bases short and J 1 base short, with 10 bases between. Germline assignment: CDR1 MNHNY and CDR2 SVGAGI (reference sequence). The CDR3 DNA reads TGTGCCAGCAGTTACTCGAAGGACAATTCCTACAATGAGCAGTTCTTC. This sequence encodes CASSYSKDNSYNEQFF.

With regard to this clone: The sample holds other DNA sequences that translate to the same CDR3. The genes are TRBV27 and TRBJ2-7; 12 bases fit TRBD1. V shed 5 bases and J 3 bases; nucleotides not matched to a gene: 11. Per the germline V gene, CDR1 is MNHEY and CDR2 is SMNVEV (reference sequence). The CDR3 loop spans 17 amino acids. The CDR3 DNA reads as TGTGCCAGCAGTCCTTTACCGGGACAGGGGGCCCTCTACGAGCAGTACGTC. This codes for CASSPLPGQGALYEQYV.